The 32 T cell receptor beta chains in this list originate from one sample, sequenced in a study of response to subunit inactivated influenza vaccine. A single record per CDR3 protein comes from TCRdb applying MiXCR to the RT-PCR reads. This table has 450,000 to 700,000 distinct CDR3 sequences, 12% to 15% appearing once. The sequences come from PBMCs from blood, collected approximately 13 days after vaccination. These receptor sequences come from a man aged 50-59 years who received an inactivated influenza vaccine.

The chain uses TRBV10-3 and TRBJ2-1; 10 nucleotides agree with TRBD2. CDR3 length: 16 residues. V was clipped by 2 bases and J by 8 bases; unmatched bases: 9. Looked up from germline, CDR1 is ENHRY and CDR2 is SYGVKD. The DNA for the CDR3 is TGTGCCATCAGTGAGGGGGGTAGCGGGAGGAGATATGAGCAGTTCTTC. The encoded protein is CAISEGGSGRRYEQFF.

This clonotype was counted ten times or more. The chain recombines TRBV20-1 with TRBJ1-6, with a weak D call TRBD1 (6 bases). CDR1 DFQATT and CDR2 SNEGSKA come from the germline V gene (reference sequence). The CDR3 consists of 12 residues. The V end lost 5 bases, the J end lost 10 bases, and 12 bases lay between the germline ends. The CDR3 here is CSAPEGDSPLHF. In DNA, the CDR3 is TGCAGTGCTCCCGAGGGGGACTCACCCCTCCACTTT.

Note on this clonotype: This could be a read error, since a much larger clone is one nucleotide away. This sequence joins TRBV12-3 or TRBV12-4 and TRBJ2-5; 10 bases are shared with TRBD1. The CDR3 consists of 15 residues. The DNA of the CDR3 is TGTACCAGCAGGATTACGGGACAGGGGCGAGAGACCCAGTACTTC. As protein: CTSRITGQGRETQYF.

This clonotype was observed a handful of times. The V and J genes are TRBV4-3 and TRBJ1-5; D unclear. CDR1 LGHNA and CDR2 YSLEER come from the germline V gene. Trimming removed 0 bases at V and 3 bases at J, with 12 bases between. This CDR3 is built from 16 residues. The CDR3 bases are TGCGCCAGCAGCCAAGATATTAACAGCTTCAATCAGCCCCAGCATTTT. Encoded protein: CASSQDINSFNQPQHF.

CDR3 protein: CASSQEYGAGDYEQYF. CDR3 coding DNA: TGCGCCAGCAGCCAAGAATACGGGGCGGGAGACTACGAGCAGTACTTC. This chain connects TRBV4-3 to TRBJ2-7; 7 bases are shared with TRBD2. This CDR3 comprises 16 residues. In germline, CDR1 is LGHNA, CDR2 YSLEER. Trimming cost V 0 bases and J 3 bases; bases outside gene matches: 8.

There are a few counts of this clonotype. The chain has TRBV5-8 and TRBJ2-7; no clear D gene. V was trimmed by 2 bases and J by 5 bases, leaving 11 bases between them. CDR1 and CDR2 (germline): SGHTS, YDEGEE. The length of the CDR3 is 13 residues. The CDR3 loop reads CASSFAPVNEQYF. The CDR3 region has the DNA TGTGCCAGCAGCTTCGCACCGGTTAACGAGCAGTACTTC.

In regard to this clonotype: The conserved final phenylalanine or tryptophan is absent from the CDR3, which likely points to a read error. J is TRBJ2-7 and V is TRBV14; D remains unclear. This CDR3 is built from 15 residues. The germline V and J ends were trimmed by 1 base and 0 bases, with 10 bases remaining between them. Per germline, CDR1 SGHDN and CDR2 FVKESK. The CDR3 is CASSQGHHVSYEQYS. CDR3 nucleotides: TGTGCCAGCAGCCAAGGGCACCACGTCTCCTACGAGCAGTACTCC.

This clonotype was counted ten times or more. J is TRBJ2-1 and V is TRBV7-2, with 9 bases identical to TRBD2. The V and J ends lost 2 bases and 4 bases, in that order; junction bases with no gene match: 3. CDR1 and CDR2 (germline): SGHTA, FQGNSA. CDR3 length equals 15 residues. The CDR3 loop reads CASSLQAGGYNEQFF. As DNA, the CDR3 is TGTGCCAGCAGCTTACAGGCGGGAGGGTACAATGAGCAGTTCTTC. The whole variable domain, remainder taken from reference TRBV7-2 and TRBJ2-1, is GAGVSQSPSNKVTEKGKDVELRCDPISGHTALYWYRQSLGQGLEFLIYFQGNSAPDKSGLPSDRFSAERTGGSVSTLTIQRTQQEDSAVYLCASSLQAGGYNEQFFGPGTRLTVL.

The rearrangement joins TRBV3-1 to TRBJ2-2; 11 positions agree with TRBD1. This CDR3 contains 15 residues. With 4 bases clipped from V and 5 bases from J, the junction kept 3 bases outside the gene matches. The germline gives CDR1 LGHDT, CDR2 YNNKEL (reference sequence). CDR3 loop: CASSRGTGGTGELFF. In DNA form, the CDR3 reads TGTGCCAGCAGCCGGGGGACAGGGGGAACCGGGGAGCTGTTTTTT.

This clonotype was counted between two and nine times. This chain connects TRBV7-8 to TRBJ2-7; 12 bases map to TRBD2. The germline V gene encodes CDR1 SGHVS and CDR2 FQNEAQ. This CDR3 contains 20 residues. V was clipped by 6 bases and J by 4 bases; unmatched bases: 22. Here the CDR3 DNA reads TGTGCCAGCAGTTATGATTCGGGACTAGCGGGCTCTTTAGAGGTGTACGAGCAGTACTTC. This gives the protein CASSYDSGLAGSLEVYEQYF.

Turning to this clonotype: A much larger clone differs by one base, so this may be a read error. CDR3 nucleotides: TGCAGCGTAACCCACACCGGGGAGCTGCTTTTT. Amino acid sequence: CSVTHTGELLF. This chain uses TRBV29-1 with TRBJ2-2; possible D gene TRBD2, 5 bases. The V gene's germline CDR1 is SQVTM and CDR2 ANQGSEA. The CDR3 extends over 11 amino acids.

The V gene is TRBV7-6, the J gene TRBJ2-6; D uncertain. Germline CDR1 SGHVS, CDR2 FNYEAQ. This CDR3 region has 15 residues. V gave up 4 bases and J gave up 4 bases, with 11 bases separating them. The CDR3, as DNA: TGTGCCAGCAGCTCTACGGGCGGCGGGGCCAACGTCCTGACTTTC. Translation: CASSSTGGGANVLTF. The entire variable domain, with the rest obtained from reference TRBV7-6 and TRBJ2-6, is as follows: GAGVSQSPRYKVTKRGQDVALRCDPISGHVSLYWYRQALGQGPEFLTYFNYEAQQDKSGLPNDRFSAERPEGSISTLTIQRTEQRDSAMYRCASSSTGGGANVLTFGAGSRLTVL.

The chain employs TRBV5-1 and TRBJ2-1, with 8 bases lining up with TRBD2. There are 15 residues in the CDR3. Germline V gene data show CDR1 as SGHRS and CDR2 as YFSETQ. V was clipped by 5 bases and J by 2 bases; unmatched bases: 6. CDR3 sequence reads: CASRIAGRAYNEQFF. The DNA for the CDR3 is TGCGCCAGCAGAATAGCGGGAAGGGCCTACAATGAGCAGTTCTTC.

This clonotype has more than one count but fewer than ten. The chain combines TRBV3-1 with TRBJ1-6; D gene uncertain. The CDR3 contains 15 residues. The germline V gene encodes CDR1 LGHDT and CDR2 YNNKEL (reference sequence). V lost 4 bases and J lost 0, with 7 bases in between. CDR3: CASSLTSSYNSPLHF. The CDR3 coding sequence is TGTGCCAGCAGCCTGACCTCCTCCTATAATTCACCCCTCCACTTT.

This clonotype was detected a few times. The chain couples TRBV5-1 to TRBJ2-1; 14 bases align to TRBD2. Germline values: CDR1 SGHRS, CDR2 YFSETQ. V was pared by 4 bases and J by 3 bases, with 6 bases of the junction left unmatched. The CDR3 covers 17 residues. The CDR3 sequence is CASSLTSGREFYNEQFF. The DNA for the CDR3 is TGCGCCAGCAGCCTGACTAGCGGGAGGGAGTTCTACAATGAGCAGTTCTTC.

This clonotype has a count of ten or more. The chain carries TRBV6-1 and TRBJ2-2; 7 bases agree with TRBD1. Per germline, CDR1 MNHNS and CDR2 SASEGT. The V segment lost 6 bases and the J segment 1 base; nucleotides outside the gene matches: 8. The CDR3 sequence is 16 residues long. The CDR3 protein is CASREFDRVNTGELFF. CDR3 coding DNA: TGTGCCAGCAGGGAATTCGACAGGGTGAACACCGGGGAGCTGTTTTTT.

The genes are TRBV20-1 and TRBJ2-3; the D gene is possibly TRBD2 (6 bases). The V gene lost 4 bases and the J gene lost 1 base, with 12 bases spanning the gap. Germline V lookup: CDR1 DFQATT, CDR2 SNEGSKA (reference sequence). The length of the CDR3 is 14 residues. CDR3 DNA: TGCAGTGCTATTTACCCTAGCGGCACAGATACGCAGTATTTT. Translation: CSAIYPSGTDTQYF.

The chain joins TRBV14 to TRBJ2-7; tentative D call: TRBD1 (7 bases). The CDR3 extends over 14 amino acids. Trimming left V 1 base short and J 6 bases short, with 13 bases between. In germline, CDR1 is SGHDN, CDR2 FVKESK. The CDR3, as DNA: TGTGCCAGCAGCCAAGCCGGGACAGCGGGCGAGCAGTACTTC. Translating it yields CASSQAGTAGEQYF. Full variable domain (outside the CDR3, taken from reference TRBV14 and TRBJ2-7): EAGVTQFPSHSVIEKGQTVTLRCDPISGHDNLYWYRRVMGKEIKFLLHFVKESKQDESGMPNNRFLAERTGGTYSTLKVQPAELEDSGVYFCASSQAGTAGEQYFGPGTRLTVT.

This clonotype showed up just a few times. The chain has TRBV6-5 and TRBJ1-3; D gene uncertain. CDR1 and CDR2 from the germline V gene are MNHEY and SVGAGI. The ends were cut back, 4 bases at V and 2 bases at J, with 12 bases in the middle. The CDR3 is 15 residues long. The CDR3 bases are TGTGCCAGCAGTTCCCTAATCGGAACTGGAAACACCATATATTTT. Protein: CASSSLIGTGNTIYF.

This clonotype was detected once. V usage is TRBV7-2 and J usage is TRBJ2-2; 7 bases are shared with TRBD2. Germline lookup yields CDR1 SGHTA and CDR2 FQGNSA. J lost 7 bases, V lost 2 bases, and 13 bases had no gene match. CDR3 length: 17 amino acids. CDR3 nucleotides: TGTGCCAGCAGCTTAAGAGCGGGAATGATAGGTGGCGGGGAGCTGTTTTTT. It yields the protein CASSLRAGMIGGGELFF.

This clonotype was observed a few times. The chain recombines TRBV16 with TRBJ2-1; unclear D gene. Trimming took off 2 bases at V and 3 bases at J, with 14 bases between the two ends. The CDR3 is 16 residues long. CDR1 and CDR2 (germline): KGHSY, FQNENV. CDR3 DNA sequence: TGTGCCAGCAGCCAAGGTTTTGGATACGACTACAATGAGCAGTTCTTC. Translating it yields CASSQGFGYDYNEQFF. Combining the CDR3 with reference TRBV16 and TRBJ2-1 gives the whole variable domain GEEVAQTPKHLVRGEGQKAKLYCAPIKGHSYVFWYQQVLKNEFKFLISFQNENVFDETGMPKERFSAKCLPNSPCSLEIQATKLEDSAVYFCASSQGFGYDYNEQFFGPGTRLTVL.

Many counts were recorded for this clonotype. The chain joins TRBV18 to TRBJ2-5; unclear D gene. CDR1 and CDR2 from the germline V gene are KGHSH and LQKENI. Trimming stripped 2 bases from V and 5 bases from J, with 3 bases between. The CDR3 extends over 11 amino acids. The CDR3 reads CASSPAETQYF. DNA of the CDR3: TGTGCCAGCTCACCAGCTGAGACCCAGTACTTC.

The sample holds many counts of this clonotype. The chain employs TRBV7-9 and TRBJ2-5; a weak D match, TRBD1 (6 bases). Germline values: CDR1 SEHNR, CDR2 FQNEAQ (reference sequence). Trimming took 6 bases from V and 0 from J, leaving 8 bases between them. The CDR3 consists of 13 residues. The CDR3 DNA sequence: TGTGCCAGCAGGCGGACAGACCAAGAGACCCAGTACTTC. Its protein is CASRRTDQETQYF.

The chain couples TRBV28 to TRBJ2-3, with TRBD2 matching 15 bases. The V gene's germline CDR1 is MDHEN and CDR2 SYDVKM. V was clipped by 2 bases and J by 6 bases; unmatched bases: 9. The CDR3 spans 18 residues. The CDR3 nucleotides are TGTGCCAGCAGTTTACCCAGGACTAGCGGGAGGGCGAGGGATACGCAGTATTTT. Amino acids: CASSLPRTSGRARDTQYF.

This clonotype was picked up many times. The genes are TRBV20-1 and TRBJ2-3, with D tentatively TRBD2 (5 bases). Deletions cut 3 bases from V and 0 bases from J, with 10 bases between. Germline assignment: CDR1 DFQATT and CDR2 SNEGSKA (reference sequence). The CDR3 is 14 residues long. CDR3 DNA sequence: TGCAGTGCTAGTGGCGGGCACAGCACAGATACGCAGTATTTT. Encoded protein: CSASGGHSTDTQYF.

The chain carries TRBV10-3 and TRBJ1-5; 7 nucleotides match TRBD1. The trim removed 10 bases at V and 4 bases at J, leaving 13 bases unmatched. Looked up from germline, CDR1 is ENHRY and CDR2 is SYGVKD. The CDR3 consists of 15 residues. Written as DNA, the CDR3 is TGTGCCACAACAGCGTCCCGGGACAGAAATCAGCCCCAGCATTTT. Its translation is CATTASRDRNQPQHF.

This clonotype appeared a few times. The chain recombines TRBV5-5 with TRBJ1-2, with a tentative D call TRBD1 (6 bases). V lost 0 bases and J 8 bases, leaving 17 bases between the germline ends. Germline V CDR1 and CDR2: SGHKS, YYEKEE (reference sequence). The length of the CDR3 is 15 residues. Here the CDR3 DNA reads TGTGCCAGCAGCTTGGCGGGGGCAGCCCTTATCGGCTACACCTTC. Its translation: CASSLAGAALIGYTF.

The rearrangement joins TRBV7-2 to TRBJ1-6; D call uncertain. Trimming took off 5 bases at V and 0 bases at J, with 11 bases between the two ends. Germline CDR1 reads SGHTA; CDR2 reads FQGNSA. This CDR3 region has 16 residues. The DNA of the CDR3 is TGTGCCAGCAGCCCCTTCATGGCCTCCTATAATTCACCCCTCCACTTT. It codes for CASSPFMASYNSPLHF.

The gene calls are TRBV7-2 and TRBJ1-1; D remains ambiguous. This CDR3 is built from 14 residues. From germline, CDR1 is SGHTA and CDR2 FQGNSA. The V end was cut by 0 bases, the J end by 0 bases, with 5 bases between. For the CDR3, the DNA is TGTGCCAGCAGCTTAGCTCAGTTGAACACTGAAGCTTTCTTT. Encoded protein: CASSLAQLNTEAFF.

The DNA for the CDR3 is TGCGCCAGCAGCCAAGCTCTACAGGGGGCTAGCACTGAAGCTTTCTTT. Its translation is CASSQALQGASTEAFF. The rearrangement joins TRBV4-1 to TRBJ1-1, with 9 bases aligning to TRBD1. Germline CDR1 reads MGHRA; CDR2 reads YSYEKL. V was pared by 1 base and J by 4 bases, with 7 bases of the junction left unmatched. CDR3 length: 16 amino acids.

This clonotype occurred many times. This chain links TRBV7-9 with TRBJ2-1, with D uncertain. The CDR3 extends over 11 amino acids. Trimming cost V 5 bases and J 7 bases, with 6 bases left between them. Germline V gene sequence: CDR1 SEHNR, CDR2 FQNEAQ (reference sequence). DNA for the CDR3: TGTGCCAGCAGCCCTACTAATGAGCAGTTCTTC. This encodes CASSPTNEQFF. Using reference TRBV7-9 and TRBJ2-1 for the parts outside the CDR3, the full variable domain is DTGVSQNPRHKITKRGQNVTFRCDPISEHNRLYWYRQTLGQGPEFLTYFQNEAQLEKSRLLSDRFSAERPKGSFSTLEIQRTEQGDSAMYLCASSPTNEQFFGPGTRLTVL.

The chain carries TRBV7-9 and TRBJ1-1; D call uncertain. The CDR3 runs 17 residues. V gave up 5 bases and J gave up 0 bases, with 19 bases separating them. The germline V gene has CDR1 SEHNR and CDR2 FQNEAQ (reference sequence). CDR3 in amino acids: CASSPPVRAPMNTEAFF. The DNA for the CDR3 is TGTGCCAGCAGCCCCCCCGTCCGGGCACCGATGAACACTGAAGCTTTCTTT. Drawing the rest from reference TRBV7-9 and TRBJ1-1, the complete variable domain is DTGVSQNPRHKITKRGQNVTFRCDPISEHNRLYWYRQTLGQGPEFLTYFQNEAQLEKSRLLSDRFSAERPKGSFSTLEIQRTEQGDSAMYLCASSPPVRAPMNTEAFFGQGTRLTVV.